The clone carrying this T cell receptor beta chain showed up many times. Its antigen is unidentified. The sample is drawn from a study of response to subunit inactivated influenza vaccine. Notes on the study in general: That few new T cells are recruited by each seasonal influenza vaccination was the authors' suggestion.

Each CDR3 protein is one row after TCRdb ran MiXCR on the RT-PCR reads. The sample holds about 180,000 distinct CDR3 sequences; roughly 8.7% are singletons and the top ten take roughly a tenth. The V gene's germline CDR1 is SGHTA and CDR2 FQGNSA. The CDR3 contains 13 residues. V was clipped by 3 bases and J by 0 bases, with 6 bases between them. The starting material was non-naive T cells sorted from PBMCs, obtained on the day of vaccination. The TCR originated in a man in his fifties who received an inactivated influenza vaccine. The chain links TRBV7-2 to TRBJ2-7; D not resolved. This CDR3 reads CASSFASSYEQYF. CDR3 nucleotides: TGTGCCAGCAGCTTCGCTAGCTCCTACGAGCAGTACTTC.